This TCR beta chain emerged from a study of blood T cell repertoires in COVID-19. Repertoires were generated with immunoSEQ multiplex PCR, while TCRdb's copy carries only in-frame clones and drops some. The table includes around 200,000 clones, around 83% detected once. CDR1 and CDR2 from the germline V gene are SGHVS and FNYEAQ. V was pared by 5 bases and J by 5 bases, with 13 bases of the junction left unmatched. The CDR3 is 16 amino acids. Sample: peripheral blood. This TCR was recovered from a woman of 80 years or more with acute or convalescent COVID-19. The J gene is TRBJ2-7, the V gene TRBV7-6, with 9 bases aligning to TRBD2. CDR3 protein: CASSPVGAGGRHEQYF. The DNA of the CDR3 is TGTGCCAGCAGCCCTGTGGGGGCGGGAGGGCGCCACGAGCAGTACTTC.